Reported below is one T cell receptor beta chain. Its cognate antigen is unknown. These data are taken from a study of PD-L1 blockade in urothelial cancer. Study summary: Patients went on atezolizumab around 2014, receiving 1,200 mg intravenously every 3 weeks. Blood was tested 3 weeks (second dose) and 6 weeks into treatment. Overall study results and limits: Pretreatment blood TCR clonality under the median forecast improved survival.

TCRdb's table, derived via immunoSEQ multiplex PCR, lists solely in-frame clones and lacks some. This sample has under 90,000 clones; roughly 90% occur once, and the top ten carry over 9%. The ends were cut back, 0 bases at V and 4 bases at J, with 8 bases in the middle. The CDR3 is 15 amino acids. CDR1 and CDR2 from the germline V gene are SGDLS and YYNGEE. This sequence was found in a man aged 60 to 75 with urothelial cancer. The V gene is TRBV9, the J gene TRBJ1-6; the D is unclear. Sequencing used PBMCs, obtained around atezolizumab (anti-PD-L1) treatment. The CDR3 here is CASSVEPGYNSPLHF. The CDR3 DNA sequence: TGTGCCAGCAGCGTAGAGCCAGGTTATAATTCACCCCTCCACTTT.